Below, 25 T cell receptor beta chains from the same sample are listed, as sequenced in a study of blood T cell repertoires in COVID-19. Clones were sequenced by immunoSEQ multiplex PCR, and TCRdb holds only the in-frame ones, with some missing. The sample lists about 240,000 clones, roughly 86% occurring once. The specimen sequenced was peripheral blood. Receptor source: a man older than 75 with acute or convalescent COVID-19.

The CDR3 here is CAISESGTPSYEQYF. CDR3 nucleotides: TGTGCCATCAGTGAGTCCGGGACACCTTCCTACGAGCAGTACTTC. The gene calls are TRBV10-3 and TRBJ2-7; possibly TRBD1 for D (6 bases). The CDR3 contains 15 residues. V lost 0 bases to trimming and J lost 1 base, with 10 bases between them. CDR1 and CDR2 (germline): ENHRY, SYGVKD.

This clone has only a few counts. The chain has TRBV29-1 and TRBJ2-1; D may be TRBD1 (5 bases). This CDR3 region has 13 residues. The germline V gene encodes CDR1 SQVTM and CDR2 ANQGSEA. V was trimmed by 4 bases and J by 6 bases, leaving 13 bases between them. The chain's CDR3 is CSVAAGRANEQFF. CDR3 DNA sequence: TGCAGCGTTGCGGCAGGGCGAGCCAATGAGCAGTTCTTC.

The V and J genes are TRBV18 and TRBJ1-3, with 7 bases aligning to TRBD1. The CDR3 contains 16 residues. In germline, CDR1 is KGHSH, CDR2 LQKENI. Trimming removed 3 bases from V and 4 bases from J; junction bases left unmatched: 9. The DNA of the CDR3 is TGTGCCAGCTCACCTAGACAGGGCTTCGAGGGAAACACCATATATTTT. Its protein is CASSPRQGFEGNTIYF.

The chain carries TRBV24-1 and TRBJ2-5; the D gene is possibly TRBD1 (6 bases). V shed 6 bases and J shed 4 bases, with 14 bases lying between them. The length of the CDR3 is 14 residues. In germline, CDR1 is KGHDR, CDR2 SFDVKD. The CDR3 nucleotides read TGTGCCACCAGTAGTCCGACAGGAGGAGAGACCCAGTACTTC. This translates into CATSSPTGGETQYF.

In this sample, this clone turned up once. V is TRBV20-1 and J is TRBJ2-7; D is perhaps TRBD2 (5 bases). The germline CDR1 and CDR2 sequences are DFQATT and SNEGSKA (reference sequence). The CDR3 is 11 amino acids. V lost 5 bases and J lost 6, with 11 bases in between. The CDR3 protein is CSALLDPEQYF. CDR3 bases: TGCAGTGCTTTACTAGACCCCGAGCAGTACTTC.

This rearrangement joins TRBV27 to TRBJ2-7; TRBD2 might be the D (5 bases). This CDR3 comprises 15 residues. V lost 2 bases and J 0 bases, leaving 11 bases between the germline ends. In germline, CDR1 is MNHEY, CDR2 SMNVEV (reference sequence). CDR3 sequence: CASSLKDGSSYEQYF. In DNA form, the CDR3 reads TGTGCCAGCAGTTTAAAGGATGGGAGCTCCTACGAGCAGTACTTC.

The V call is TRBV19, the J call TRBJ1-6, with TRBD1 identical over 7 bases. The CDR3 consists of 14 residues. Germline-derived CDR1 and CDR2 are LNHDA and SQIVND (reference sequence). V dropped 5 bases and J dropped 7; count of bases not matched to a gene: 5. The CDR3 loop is CASSDRTGNSPLHF. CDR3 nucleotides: TGTGCCAGTAGTGATCGGACAGGAAATTCACCCCTCCACTTT.

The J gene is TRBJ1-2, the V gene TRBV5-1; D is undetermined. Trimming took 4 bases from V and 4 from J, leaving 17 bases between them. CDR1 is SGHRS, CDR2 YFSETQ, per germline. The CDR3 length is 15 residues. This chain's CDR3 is CASSKPGGMSYGYTF. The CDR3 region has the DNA TGCGCCAGCAGCAAACCCGGCGGGATGAGCTATGGCTACACCTTC.

The CDR3 reads CASSRLQVVKNIQYF. The CDR3 DNA is TGTGCCAGCAGCCGCCTTCAGGTAGTCAAAAACATTCAGTACTTC. V gene TRBV21-1 combines with J gene TRBJ2-4; TRBD1, the table's D call, was not compared with the DNA. TRBV21-1 is reported as a pseudogene. The CDR3 contains 15 residues.

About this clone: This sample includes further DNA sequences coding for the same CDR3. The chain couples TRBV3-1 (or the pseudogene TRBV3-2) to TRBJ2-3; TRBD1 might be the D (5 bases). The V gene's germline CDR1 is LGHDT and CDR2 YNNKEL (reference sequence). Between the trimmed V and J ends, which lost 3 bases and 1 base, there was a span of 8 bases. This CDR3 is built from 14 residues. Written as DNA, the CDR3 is TGTGCCAGCAGCCAGGGGCTCCGCACAGATACGCAGTATTTT. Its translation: CASSQGLRTDTQYF.

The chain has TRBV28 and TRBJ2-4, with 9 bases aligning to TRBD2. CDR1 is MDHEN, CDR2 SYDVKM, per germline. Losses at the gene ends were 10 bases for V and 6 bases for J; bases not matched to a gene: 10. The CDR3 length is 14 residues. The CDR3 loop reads CATRREGEGNIQYF. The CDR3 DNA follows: TGTGCCACGCGGCGGGAGGGGGAGGGAAACATTCAGTACTTC.

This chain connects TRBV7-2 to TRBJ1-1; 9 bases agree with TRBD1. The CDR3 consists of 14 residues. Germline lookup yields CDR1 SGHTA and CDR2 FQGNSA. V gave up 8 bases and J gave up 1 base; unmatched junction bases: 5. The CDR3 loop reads CASSHRGQNTEAFF. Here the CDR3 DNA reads TGTGCCAGCTCCCACAGGGGGCAGAACACTGAAGCTTTCTTT.

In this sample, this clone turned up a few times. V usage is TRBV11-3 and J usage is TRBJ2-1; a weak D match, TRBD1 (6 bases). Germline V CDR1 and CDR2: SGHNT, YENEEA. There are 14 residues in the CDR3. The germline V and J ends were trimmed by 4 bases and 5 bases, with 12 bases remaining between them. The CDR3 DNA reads TGTGCCAGCAGCTCAGGGACAACCAACAATGAGCAGTTCTTC. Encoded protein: CASSSGTTNNEQFF.

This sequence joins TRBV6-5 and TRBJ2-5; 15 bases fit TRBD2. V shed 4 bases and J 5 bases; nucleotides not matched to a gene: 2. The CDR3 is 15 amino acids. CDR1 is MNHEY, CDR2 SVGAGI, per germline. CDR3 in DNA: TGTGCCAGCAGTTGGGGGACTAGCGGGAGGGAGACCCAGTACTTC. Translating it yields CASSWGTSGRETQYF.

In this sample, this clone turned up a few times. CDR3 sequence: CASRTSGSSYEQYF. The CDR3 DNA reads as TGTGCCAGCAGAACTAGCGGGAGCTCCTACGAGCAGTACTTC. The V gene is TRBV6-5, the J gene TRBJ2-7; the match to TRBD2 covers 11 bases. The germline V gene has CDR1 MNHEY and CDR2 SVGAGI. V was clipped by 6 bases and J by 0 bases; unmatched bases: 1. The CDR3 extends over 14 amino acids.

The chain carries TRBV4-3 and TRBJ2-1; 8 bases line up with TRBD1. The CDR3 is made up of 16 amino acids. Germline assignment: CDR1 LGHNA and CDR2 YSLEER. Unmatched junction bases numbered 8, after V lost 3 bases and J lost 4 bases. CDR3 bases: TGCGCCAGCAGCCAGGCCGGACAGGGAGATTACAATGAGCAGTTCTTC. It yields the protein CASSQAGQGDYNEQFF.

The CDR3 region has the DNA TGTGCCAGTGCGGCTGACTCTGGAAACACCATATATTTT. Protein: CASAADSGNTIYF. The genes are TRBV19 and TRBJ1-3; the D is unclear. Germline CDR1 and CDR2: LNHDA and SQIVND (reference sequence). Trimming cost V 8 bases and J 0 bases, with 8 bases left between them. CDR3 length equals 13 residues.

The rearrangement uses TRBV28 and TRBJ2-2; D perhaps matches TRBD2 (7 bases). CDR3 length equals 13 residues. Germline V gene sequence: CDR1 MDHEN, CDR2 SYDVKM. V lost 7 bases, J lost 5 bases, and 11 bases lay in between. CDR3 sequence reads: CASKQGGTGELFF. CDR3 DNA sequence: TGTGCCAGCAAACAGGGAGGGACCGGGGAGCTGTTTTTT. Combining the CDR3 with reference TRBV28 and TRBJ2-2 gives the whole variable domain DVKVTQSSRYLVKRTGEKVFLECVQDMDHENMFWYRQDPGLGLRLIYFSYDVKMKEKGDIPEGYSVSREKKERFSLILESASTNQTSMYLCASKQGGTGELFFGEGSRLTVL.

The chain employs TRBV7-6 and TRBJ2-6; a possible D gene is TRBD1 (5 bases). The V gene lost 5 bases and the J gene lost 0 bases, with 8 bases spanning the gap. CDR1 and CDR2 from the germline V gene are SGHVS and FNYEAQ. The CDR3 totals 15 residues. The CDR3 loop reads CASSRDSSGANVLTF. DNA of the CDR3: TGTGCCAGCAGCCGCGACAGCTCTGGGGCCAACGTCCTGACTTTC.

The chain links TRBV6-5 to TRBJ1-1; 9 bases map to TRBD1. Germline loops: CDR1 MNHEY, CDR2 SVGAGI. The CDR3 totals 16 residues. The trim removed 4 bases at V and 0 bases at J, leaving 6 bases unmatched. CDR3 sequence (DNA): TGTGCCAGCAGTTTACAGGGGGCGCGAGTGAACACTGAAGCTTTCTTT. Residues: CASSLQGARVNTEAFF.

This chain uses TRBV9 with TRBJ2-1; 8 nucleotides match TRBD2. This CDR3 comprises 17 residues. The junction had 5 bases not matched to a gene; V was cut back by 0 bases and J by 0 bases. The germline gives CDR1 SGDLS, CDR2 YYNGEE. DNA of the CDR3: TGTGCCAGCAGCGTAGAGAGCGGGAGTAGCTCCTACAATGAGCAGTTCTTC. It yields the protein CASSVESGSSSYNEQFF.

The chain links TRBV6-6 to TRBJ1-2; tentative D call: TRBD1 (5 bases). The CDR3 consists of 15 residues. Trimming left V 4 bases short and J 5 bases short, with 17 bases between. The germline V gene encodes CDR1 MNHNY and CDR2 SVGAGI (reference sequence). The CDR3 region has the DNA TGTGCCAGCAGTTCAGCAGGAGGTCGGGGGTATGGCTACACCTTC. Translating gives CASSSAGGRGYGYTF.

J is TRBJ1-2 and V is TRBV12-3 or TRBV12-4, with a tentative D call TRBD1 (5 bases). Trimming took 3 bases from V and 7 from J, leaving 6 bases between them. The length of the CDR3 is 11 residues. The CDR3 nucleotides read TGTGCCAGCAGTTTCGACAGTGGCTACACCTTC. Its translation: CASSFDSGYTF.

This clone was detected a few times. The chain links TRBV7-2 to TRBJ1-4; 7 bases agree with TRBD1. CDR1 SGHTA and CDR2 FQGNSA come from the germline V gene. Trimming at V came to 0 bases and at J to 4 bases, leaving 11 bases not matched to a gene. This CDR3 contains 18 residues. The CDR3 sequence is CASSLAGGQVVSNEKLFF. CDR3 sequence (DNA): TGTGCCAGCAGCTTAGCGGGAGGACAGGTGGTCAGTAATGAAAAACTGTTTTTT.

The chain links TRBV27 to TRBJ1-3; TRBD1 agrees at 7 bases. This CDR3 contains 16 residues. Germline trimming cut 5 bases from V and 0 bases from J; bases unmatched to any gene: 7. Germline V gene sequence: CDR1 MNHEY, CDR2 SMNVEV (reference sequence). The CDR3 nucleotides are TGTGCCAGCAGTCTCTCCGGGACAGTCTCTGGAAACACCATATATTTT. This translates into CASSLSGTVSGNTIYF.